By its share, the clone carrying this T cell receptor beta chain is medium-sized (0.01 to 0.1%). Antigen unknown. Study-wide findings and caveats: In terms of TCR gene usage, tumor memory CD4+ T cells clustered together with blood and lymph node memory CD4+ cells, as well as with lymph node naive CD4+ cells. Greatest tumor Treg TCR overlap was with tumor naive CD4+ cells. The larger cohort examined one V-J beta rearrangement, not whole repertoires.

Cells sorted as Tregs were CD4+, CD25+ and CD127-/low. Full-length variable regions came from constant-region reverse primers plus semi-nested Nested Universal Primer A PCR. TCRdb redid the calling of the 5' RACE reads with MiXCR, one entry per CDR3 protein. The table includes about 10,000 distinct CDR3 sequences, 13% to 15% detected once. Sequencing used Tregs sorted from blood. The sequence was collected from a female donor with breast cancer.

This chain's CDR3 is CATSDPNRGQKQYF. The CDR3 nucleotides read TGTGCCACCAGTGATCCCAACAGGGGGCAAAAGCAGTACTTC. The chain recombines TRBV24-1 with TRBJ2-7, with 9 bases lining up with TRBD1. CDR3 length equals 14 residues. The germline V gene encodes CDR1 KGHDR and CDR2 SFDVKD. With 3 bases clipped from V and 8 bases from J, the junction kept 7 bases outside the gene matches.